The next 20 T cell receptor beta chains were all read from a single sample in a study of blood T cell repertoires in COVID-19. Using immunoSEQ multiplex PCR, the repertoire was profiled, and TCRdb retains in-frame clones only, with some absent. The table has around 100,000 clones, just over 90% seen once. Sequenced sample: peripheral blood. The receptors derive from a man between 50 and 59 years old with acute or convalescent COVID-19.

This chain connects TRBV9 to TRBJ2-1; D perhaps matches TRBD1 (5 bases). The CDR3 spans 15 residues. The ends were cut back, 4 bases at V and 2 bases at J, with 13 bases in the middle. Germline V lookup: CDR1 SGDLS, CDR2 YYNGEE. This CDR3 is CASSSPRTPYNEQFF. The CDR3 nucleotides are TGTGCCAGCAGCTCCCCGAGGACACCCTACAATGAGCAGTTCTTC. Combining the CDR3 with reference TRBV9 and TRBJ2-1 gives the whole variable domain DSGVTQTPKHLITATGQRVTLRCSPRSGDLSVYWYQQSLDQGLQFLIQYYNGEERAKGNILERFSAQQFPDLHSELNLSSLELGDSALYFCASSSPRTPYNEQFFGPGTRLTVL.

J is TRBJ1-3 and V is TRBV5-6; possible D gene TRBD1, 5 bases. V lost 2 bases and J 0 bases, leaving 15 bases between the germline ends. The CDR3 totals 17 residues. The V gene's germline CDR1 is SGHDT and CDR2 YYEEEE. CDR3 protein: CASSFGSGLTSGNTIYF. In DNA form, the CDR3 reads TGTGCCAGCAGCTTCGGGTCAGGGCTTACCTCTGGAAACACCATATATTTT.

The rearrangement joins TRBV27 to TRBJ1-6; D is possibly TRBD1 (5 bases). CDR3 size: 17 residues. Trimming removed 4 bases from V and 0 bases from J, with 13 bases in between. The germline CDR1 and CDR2 sequences are MNHEY and SMNVEV (reference sequence). CDR3 in DNA: TGTGCCAGCAGTTACCGACAGAAGAGCTCCTATAATTCACCCCTCCACTTT. The encoded protein is CASSYRQKSSYNSPLHF.

For the CDR3, the DNA is TGTGCCAGCAGCTTGCTGGCGAACACTGAAGCTTTCTTT. It specifies CASSLLANTEAFF. The chain is built from TRBV5-6 and TRBJ1-1; D ambiguous. Germline CDR1 reads SGHDT; CDR2 reads YYEEEE. This CDR3 is 13 amino acids long. Trimming took 1 base from V and 1 from J, leaving 5 bases between them.

This rearrangement joins TRBV25-1 to TRBJ1-2; TRBD1 might be the D (6 bases). The CDR3 spans 12 residues. Germline values: CDR1 MGHDK, CDR2 SYGVNS. V lost 9 bases to trimming and J lost 7 bases, with 15 bases between them. This CDR3 is CARPDSLGGYTF. CDR3 in DNA: TGTGCCAGGCCGGACAGTCTGGGTGGCTACACCTTC.

This chain links TRBV12-5 with TRBJ2-7; maybe TRBD2 (5 bases). Looked up from germline, CDR1 is LGHNT and CDR2 is FRNRAP. The CDR3 length is 16 residues. Trimming removed 1 base at V and 0 bases at J, with 13 bases between. The DNA for the CDR3 is TGTGCTAGTGGTTTGGGAGGGTACCTCAGCTCCTACGAGCAGTACTTC. This translates into CASGLGGYLSSYEQYF.

This chain connects TRBV28 to TRBJ1-3; 10 nucleotides align to TRBD1. V lost 8 bases, J lost 4 bases, and 8 bases stayed unmatched. The CDR3 has 15 amino acids. Germline assignment: CDR1 MDHEN and CDR2 SYDVKM. The CDR3 sequence: CASLSAGQGGNTIYF. The CDR3 region has the DNA TGTGCCAGCCTGTCTGCGGGACAGGGGGGAAACACCATATATTTT. Full variable domain (outside the CDR3, taken from reference TRBV28 and TRBJ1-3): DVKVTQSSRYLVKRTGEKVFLECVQDMDHENMFWYRQDPGLGLRLIYFSYDVKMKEKGDIPEGYSVSREKKERFSLILESASTNQTSMYLCASLSAGQGGNTIYFGEGSWLTVV.

This sequence joins TRBV7-9 and TRBJ2-1; D is unclear. Germline CDR1 is SEHNR and CDR2 is FQNEAQ (reference sequence). Trimming stripped 5 bases from V and 3 bases from J, with 11 bases between. The CDR3 contains 14 residues. The CDR3 DNA is TGTGCCAGCAGCATCACACGAAACTACAATGAGCAGTTCTTC. Translating it yields CASSITRNYNEQFF.

The rearrangement joins TRBV6-5 to TRBJ1-4; TRBD1 aligns across 12 bases. V lost 8 bases and J lost 10; bases outside the gene matches: 5. Germline CDR1 MNHEY, CDR2 SVGAGI. The CDR3 consists of 13 residues. This CDR3 is CASQGQGAGKLFF. The CDR3 DNA follows: TGTGCCAGCCAGGGACAGGGGGCAGGAAAACTGTTTTTT.

The table lists this clone with a few counts. This chain connects TRBV19 to TRBJ2-6; D remains unclear. The CDR3 runs 13 residues. V shed 8 bases and J shed 0 bases, with 5 bases lying between them. The germline V gene encodes CDR1 LNHDA and CDR2 SQIVND (reference sequence). The CDR3 reads CASRSSGANVLTF. DNA of the CDR3: TGTGCCAGTCGGAGCTCTGGGGCCAACGTCCTGACTTTC.

This clone was picked up a small number of times. This chain uses TRBV2 with TRBJ2-2; 8 positions match TRBD2. Trimming removed 7 bases from V and 2 bases from J; junction bases left unmatched: 12. The CDR3 contains 17 residues. The germline gives CDR1 SNHLY, CDR2 FYNNEI. CDR3 in DNA: TGTGCCAGCACCTTGCACACTAGCGGAGAAAACACCGGGGAGCTGTTTTTT. As protein: CASTLHTSGENTGELFF.

This chain links TRBV15 with TRBJ1-1, with D possibly TRBD1 on 6 matching bases. Trimming left V 6 bases short and J 4 bases short, with 15 bases between. The CDR3 is 14 residues long. Looked up from germline, CDR1 is LNHNV and CDR2 is YYDKDF (reference sequence). The CDR3 sequence: CATRITGWGTEAFF. Here the CDR3 DNA reads TGTGCCACCAGAATAACAGGGTGGGGCACTGAAGCTTTCTTT. Complete variable domain (other parts from reference TRBV15 and TRBJ1-1): DAMVIQNPRYQVTQFGKPVTLSCSQTLNHNVMYWYQQKSSQAPKLLFHYYDKDFNNEADTPDNFQSRRPNTSFCFLDIRSPGLGDTAMYLCATRITGWGTEAFFGQGTRLTVV.

The chain couples TRBV7-6 to TRBJ2-2; tentative D call: TRBD2 (7 bases). With 4 bases removed from V and 8 bases from J, the gap between germline ends came to 14 bases. The CDR3 length is 14 residues. The germline V gene encodes CDR1 SGHVS and CDR2 FNYEAQ. CDR3 DNA: TGTGCCAGCAGCTATATCGGGGGGCCAGGGGAGCTGTTTTTT. This sequence encodes CASSYIGGPGELFF.

The J gene is TRBJ1-3, the V gene TRBV6-5; D gene ambiguous. Germline V gene lookup returns CDR1 MNHEY and CDR2 SVGAGI. V was cut by 6 bases and J by 0 bases, with 12 bases left in between. The length of the CDR3 is 15 residues. The CDR3 spells CASRYKAFSGNTIYF. CDR3 sequence (DNA): TGTGCCAGCAGATACAAAGCCTTCTCTGGAAACACCATATATTTT.

This clone was recorded once. This chain connects TRBV11-3 to TRBJ2-3; D is uncertain. CDR1 SGHNT and CDR2 YENEEA come from the germline V gene. Trimming shortened V by 4 bases and J by 5 bases, and 16 bases separated the two germline ends. CDR3 size: 15 residues. The CDR3 here is CASSSDTSPGDTQYF. The CDR3 DNA follows: TGTGCCAGCAGCTCCGACACGTCGCCCGGAGATACGCAGTATTTT.

The chain's CDR3 is CASSQSPTYEQYF. The CDR3 nucleotides are TGTGCCAGCAGCCAAAGCCCAACCTACGAGCAGTACTTC. The V call is TRBV3-1 (or the pseudogene TRBV3-2), the J call TRBJ2-7; no firm D call. V lost 2 bases to trimming and J lost 2 bases, with 7 bases between them. This CDR3 comprises 13 residues. Looked up from germline, CDR1 is LGHDT and CDR2 is YNNKEL (reference sequence).

The rearrangement uses TRBV27 and TRBJ1-1; D unclear. The V gene's germline CDR1 is MNHEY and CDR2 SMNVEV (reference sequence). V shed 0 bases and J shed 11 bases, with 13 bases lying between them. The CDR3 covers 13 residues. The CDR3 reads CASSLSGSGEAFF. The CDR3 DNA reads TGTGCCAGCAGTTTATCTGGAAGCGGGGAGGCTTTCTTT.

The chain carries TRBV6-2 or TRBV6-3 and TRBJ2-2; TRBD2 matches at 13 bases. The CDR3 runs to 17 residues. The germline V gene encodes CDR1 MNHEY and CDR2 SVGEGT. V lost 0 bases and J lost 5; bases outside the gene matches: 3. The CDR3 DNA is TGTGCCAGCAGTTACTCACTAGCGGGAGGGCCGACCGGGGAGCTGTTTTTT. Translated: CASSYSLAGGPTGELFF.

V gene TRBV6-5 combines with J gene TRBJ2-7; D may be TRBD2 (6 bases). CDR1 is MNHEY, CDR2 SVGAGI, per germline. The CDR3 is 15 residues long. Between the trimmed V and J ends, which lost 10 bases and 0 bases, there was a span of 19 bases. The CDR3 protein is CATRDAGRNSYEQYF. The CDR3, as DNA: TGTGCCACCCGGGATGCGGGAAGAAACTCCTACGAGCAGTACTTC.

This chain uses TRBV1 with TRBJ1-3. TRBV1 is marked as a pseudogene. The CDR3 runs 14 residues. The CDR3 DNA is TGCACCAGCAGCCAAGGTAACTCTGGAAACACCATATATTTT. Residues: CTSSQGNSGNTIYF.